This record covers a single T cell receptor (beta chain). The data originate from a study of blood T cell repertoires in COVID-19. Study-wide context: COVID-19 samples collected from the United States, Italy and Spain covered acute and convalescent phases. Sources were T cells, B-cell-depleted T cells, or PBMCs; the material itself was cDNA or gDNA.

The CDR3 sequence is 14 residues long. Germline V gene sequence: CDR1 MNHEY, CDR2 SVGAGI. Trimming at V came to 6 bases and at J to 5 bases, leaving 6 bases not matched to a gene. In the original processing: It was from reference gene primer amplification that nucleated cell counts were estimated. The data were produced by immunoSEQ multiplex PCR, yet TCRdb's version contains in-frame clones alone and is incomplete. The V and J calls and the clone size are those of that table, but D and trimming were determined from the DNA. The sample holds about 100,000 clones, 84% seen once. The TCR originated in a man aged 40-55 years with active or convalescent COVID-19. Sequencing was done on a sample of peripheral blood. The J gene is TRBJ2-3, the V gene TRBV6-5; 9 bases map to TRBD1. This CDR3 reads CASRMGQGGDTQYF. The CDR3 nucleotides read TGTGCCAGCAGGATGGGACAGGGTGGAGATACGCAGTATTTT.